One sample yielded the 27 T cell receptor beta chains listed below, sequenced in a study of blood T cell repertoires in COVID-19. Measured with immunoSEQ multiplex PCR; TCRdb has only the in-frame clones, and not every one. The sample has approximately 140,000 clones, about 85% seen once. Sequences were obtained from peripheral blood. The receptors originated from a woman aged 55-69 years with active or convalescent COVID-19.

This chain uses TRBV6-5 with TRBJ2-3, with TRBD2 as a possible D gene (7 bases). V lost 2 bases to trimming and J lost 1 base, with 10 bases between them. CDR3 length equals 15 residues. Germline CDR1 is MNHEY and CDR2 is SVGAGI. The CDR3 nucleotides read TGTGCCAGCAGTTACGGCGGGGGCGGCACAGATACGCAGTATTTT. This encodes CASSYGGGGTDTQYF.

The chain carries TRBV19 and TRBJ1-2; 8 nucleotides line up with TRBD1. In germline, CDR1 is LNHDA, CDR2 SQIVND (reference sequence). The ends lost 10 bases at V and 4 bases at J; junction bases unmatched: 8. The CDR3 is 13 amino acids. The CDR3 DNA reads as TGTGCCACTAGGCGACAGGGGCCCTATGGCTACACCTTC. It is translated as CATRRQGPYGYTF.

The gene calls are TRBV15 and TRBJ1-4; D may be TRBD1 (6 bases). CDR1 and CDR2 from the germline V gene are LNHNV and YYDKDF (reference sequence). The V end was cut by 4 bases, the J end by 4 bases, with 16 bases between. The CDR3 is made up of 16 amino acids. The CDR3 sequence is CATSIPKGDINEKLFF. In DNA, the CDR3 is TGTGCCACCAGCATCCCTAAGGGGGATATTAATGAAAAACTGTTTTTT.

A single count supports this clone. One junction end disagrees with the germline gene, perhaps due to a read error. V is TRBV30 and J is TRBJ2-6, with a possible D match to TRBD1 (5 bases). Germline V CDR1 and CDR2: GTSNPN, SVGIG (reference sequence). The CDR3 contains 11 residues. In nucleotides, the CDR3 is TGTGCCTGGAGGCGAGCCGGCAGGGTCGATTTC. It codes for CAWRRAGRVDF.

The rearrangement uses TRBV5-1 and TRBJ1-4; 10 positions agree with TRBD1. V was clipped by 1 base and J by 8 bases; unmatched bases: 11. The CDR3 spans 17 residues. Germline V CDR1 and CDR2: SGHRS, YFSETQ. Here the CDR3 reads CASSLLLTGTGEEKLFF. For the CDR3, the DNA is TGCGCCAGCAGCTTGTTATTGACCGGGACAGGGGAGGAAAAACTGTTTTTT.

This rearrangement joins TRBV12-3 or TRBV12-4 to TRBJ1-6, with 7 bases matching TRBD1. The V segment lost 4 bases and the J segment 13 bases; nucleotides outside the gene matches: 7. The CDR3 extends over 13 amino acids. CDR3 amino acids: CASSSRQGSPLHF. In DNA form, the CDR3 reads TGTGCCAGCAGTTCACGACAGGGTTCGCCCCTCCACTTT.

The rearrangement joins TRBV6-5 to TRBJ1-1, with 7 bases matching TRBD1. CDR1 is MNHEY, CDR2 SVGAGI, per germline. With V trimmed by 7 bases and J by 1 base, 6 bases remained unmatched. The CDR3 extends over 14 amino acids. CDR3 in DNA: TGTGCCAGCACACAGGGGAACAAGAACACTGAAGCTTTCTTT. It translates to CASTQGNKNTEAFF.

The chain has TRBV4-3 and TRBJ2-1, with D tentatively TRBD1 (6 bases). Deletions cut 3 bases from V and 7 bases from J, with 13 bases between. Per the germline V gene, CDR1 is LGHNA and CDR2 is YSLEER. The CDR3 covers 14 residues. CDR3 loop: CASSHTGKVNEQFF. CDR3 bases: TGCGCCAGCAGCCACACAGGGAAAGTGAATGAGCAGTTCTTC.

In its sample, this clone was seen once. The chain uses TRBV6-6 and TRBJ1-2; 11 bases map to TRBD1. Germline-derived CDR1 and CDR2 are MNHNY and SVGAGI (reference sequence). This CDR3 is built from 15 residues. After removal of 5 bases from V and 2 bases from J, the junction contained 4 bases not matched to a gene. This CDR3 reads CASSTRDRGNYGYTF. In nucleotides, the CDR3 is TGTGCCAGCAGTACCAGGGACAGGGGGAACTATGGCTACACCTTC.

This chain connects TRBV6-5 to TRBJ1-2; 7 bases fit TRBD1. V was clipped by 0 bases and J by 4 bases; unmatched bases: 5. CDR1 and CDR2 (germline): MNHEY, SVGAGI. There are 15 residues in the CDR3. Here the CDR3 DNA reads TGTGCCAGCAGTTACTCGGGGACAGTGTCCTATGGCTACACCTTC. Its protein product is CASSYSGTVSYGYTF.

The sample holds many counts of this clone. Other DNA sequences in this specimen translate into the identical CDR3. V gene TRBV20-1 combines with J gene TRBJ1-2; the D is unclear. The ends were cut back, 3 bases at V and 2 bases at J, with 4 bases in the middle. Germline CDR1 DFQATT, CDR2 SNEGSKA (reference sequence). The CDR3 runs 11 residues. The CDR3 here is CSASVNYGYTF. CDR3 in DNA: TGCAGTGCTAGCGTGAACTATGGCTACACCTTC.

The chain is built from TRBV15 and TRBJ2-3, with D unclear. The germline CDR1 and CDR2 sequences are LNHNV and YYDKDF (reference sequence). The CDR3 totals 14 residues. V was pared by 0 bases and J by 0 bases, with 4 bases between. The CDR3 sequence: CATSRDPSTDTQYF. Written as DNA, the CDR3 is TGTGCCACCAGCAGAGATCCTAGCACAGATACGCAGTATTTT.

The rearrangement uses TRBV6-5 and TRBJ1-1; a weak D match, TRBD1 (5 bases). The CDR3 is made up of 16 amino acids. Germline V gene lookup returns CDR1 MNHEY and CDR2 SVGAGI. Between the trimmed V and J ends, which lost 0 bases and 5 bases, there was a span of 16 bases. The DNA of the CDR3 is TGTGCCAGCAGTTACTCGAGCGGGGCCTTGTGGACTGAAGCTTTCTTT. Protein product: CASSYSSGALWTEAFF.

This chain connects TRBV30 to TRBJ1-2; 7 bases match TRBD1. Germline lookup yields CDR1 GTSNPN and CDR2 SVGIG (reference sequence). With 4 bases clipped from V and 3 bases from J, the junction kept 8 bases outside the gene matches. The CDR3 extends over 14 amino acids. The CDR3 nucleotides read TGTGCCTGGACCAGTAGCACAGGGGACTATGGCTACACCTTC. Translated: CAWTSSTGDYGYTF. The variable domain in full, with the rest retrieved from reference TRBV30 and TRBJ1-2, is SQTIHQWPATLVQPVGSPLSLECTVEGTSNPNLYWYRQAAGRGLQLLFYSVGIGQISSEVPQNLSASRPQDRQFILSSKKLLLSDSGFYLCAWTSSTGDYGYTFGSGTRLTVV.

The chain couples TRBV19 to TRBJ1-5; 8 bases are a match to TRBD1. V dropped 5 bases and J dropped 4; count of bases not matched to a gene: 4. The germline V gene has CDR1 LNHDA and CDR2 SQIVND (reference sequence). The CDR3 totals 14 residues. DNA of the CDR3: TGTGCCAGTAGTTCCGACAGGGGTAATCAGCCCCAGCATTTT. Translated: CASSSDRGNQPQHF.

The rearrangement uses TRBV11-2 and TRBJ1-4; D gene uncertain. V lost 5 bases to trimming and J lost 0 bases, with 19 bases between them. CDR1 is SGHAT, CDR2 FQNNGV, per germline. This CDR3 has 18 amino acids. CDR3 in amino acids: CASSAKRRSLATNEKLFF. CDR3 nucleotides: TGTGCCAGCAGCGCCAAGAGGAGGAGTCTGGCAACTAATGAAAAACTGTTTTTT.

V and J are TRBV6-5 and TRBJ2-5; 14 bases are shared with TRBD2. This CDR3 has 15 residues. The germline CDR1 and CDR2 sequences are MNHEY and SVGAGI. V gave up 10 bases and J gave up 4 bases; unmatched junction bases: 8. As DNA, the CDR3 is TGTGCCACCCTTAGACTAGCGGGGGGGCGAGAGACCCAGTACTTC. Protein product: CATLRLAGGRETQYF.

The chain joins TRBV6-5 to TRBJ2-7; 8 bases match TRBD1. The trim removed 2 bases at V and 2 bases at J, leaving 5 bases unmatched. This CDR3 comprises 15 residues. CDR1 MNHEY and CDR2 SVGAGI come from the germline V gene. The CDR3 loop is CASSYRWTGTYEQYF. For the CDR3, the DNA is TGTGCCAGCAGTTACCGTTGGACAGGGACCTACGAGCAGTACTTC.

The genes are TRBV30 and TRBJ1-2; D unresolved. Germline V lookup: CDR1 GTSNPN, CDR2 SVGIG (reference sequence). V was pared by 2 bases and J by 4 bases, with 20 bases between. The CDR3 runs 16 residues. The CDR3 DNA reads TGTGCCTGGAGTAGGACTTCCCTGGGAAACCCCTATGGCTACACCTTC. It translates to CAWSRTSLGNPYGYTF.

This sequence joins TRBV28 and TRBJ1-3; the match to TRBD1 covers 9 bases. V gave up 6 bases and J gave up 0 bases; unmatched junction bases: 18. The CDR3 is 20 residues long. Germline-derived CDR1 and CDR2 are MDHEN and SYDVKM. The CDR3 region is CASRLRGQGRFEASGNTIYF. The DNA for the CDR3 is TGTGCCAGCAGACTAAGGGGACAGGGAAGATTTGAGGCCTCTGGAAACACCATATATTTT.

V and J are TRBV11-2 and TRBJ1-2; D unclear. Per the germline V gene, CDR1 is SGHAT and CDR2 is FQNNGV. The CDR3 has 13 residues. Trimming removed 2 bases at V and 8 bases at J, with 12 bases between. The CDR3 coding sequence is TGTGCCAGCAGCTTATCGGGAGTCGAAGGCTACACCTTC. Protein sequence: CASSLSGVEGYTF.

The V and J genes are TRBV5-8 and TRBJ2-1; weak D call: TRBD1 (6 bases). CDR3 length: 16 residues. The V gene's germline CDR1 is SGHTS and CDR2 YDEGEE. Between the trimmed V and J ends, which lost 2 bases and 9 bases, there was a span of 21 bases. Written as DNA, the CDR3 is TGTGCCAGCAGCTTTCAGGGGAGCCCAACCCCAGGTGAGCAGTTCTTC. Protein product: CASSFQGSPTPGEQFF.

The gene calls are TRBV20-1 and TRBJ1-1, with D tentatively TRBD1 (5 bases). This CDR3 comprises 13 residues. The germline V gene has CDR1 DFQATT and CDR2 SNEGSKA (reference sequence). The V end lost 3 bases, the J end lost 3 bases, and 11 bases lay between the germline ends. The CDR3: CSASVGGYTEAFF. CDR3 bases: TGCAGTGCTAGTGTTGGGGGGTACACTGAAGCTTTCTTT.

CDR3 bases: TGTGCCAGCCGGACAGGAAGCTCCTACGAGCAGTACTTC. Translation: CASRTGSSYEQYF. The chain links TRBV7-2 to TRBJ2-7, with 7 bases lining up with TRBD1. V lost 8 bases and J lost 0; bases outside the gene matches: 4. This CDR3 has 13 amino acids. Germline CDR1 and CDR2: SGHTA and FQGNSA.

The rearrangement uses TRBV11-2 and TRBJ1-2; possibly TRBD1 for D (6 bases). The CDR3 consists of 13 residues. Between the trimmed V and J ends, which lost 4 bases and 3 bases, there was a span of 9 bases. Germline lookup yields CDR1 SGHAT and CDR2 FQNNGV. The CDR3 nucleotides are TGTGCCAGCAGCTCAGGACAGTACTATGGCTACACCTTC. Protein product: CASSSGQYYGYTF. Together with reference TRBV11-2 and TRBJ1-2, the CDR3 gives the full variable domain: EAGVAQSPRYKIIEKRQSVAFWCNPISGHATLYWYQQILGQGPKLLIQFQNNGVVDDSQLPKDRFSAERLKGVDSTLKIQPAKLEDSAVYLCASSSGQYYGYTFGSGTRLTVV.

CDR3 residues: CAISEGQGKRNSPLHF. The CDR3 region has the DNA TGTGCCATCAGTGAGGGACAGGGGAAGAGGAATTCACCCCTCCACTTT. The rearrangement joins TRBV10-3 to TRBJ1-6; TRBD1 matches at 9 bases. The V gene's germline CDR1 is ENHRY and CDR2 SYGVKD. The V gene end was trimmed by 2 bases and the J gene end by 7 bases; junction bases not matched to a gene: 6. The CDR3 has 16 amino acids.

V gene TRBV7-9 combines with J gene TRBJ2-7; 10 bases are shared with TRBD2. The CDR3 is 16 amino acids. Germline assignment: CDR1 SEHNR and CDR2 FQNEAQ (reference sequence). V lost 1 base, J lost 3 bases, and 6 bases stayed unmatched. The CDR3 DNA follows: TGTGCCAGCAGCTTAGAACAGCGGGGGGGCGGCTACGAGCAGTACTTC. This encodes CASSLEQRGGGYEQYF.